This T cell receptor beta chain was obtained from a study of blood T cell repertoires in COVID-19. The J segment lost 10 bases and the V segment lost 0 bases, leaving 8 bases of the junction unmatched. CDR1 and CDR2 (germline): SGHAT, FQNNGV. This CDR3 spans 16 amino acids. Data came from immunoSEQ multiplex PCR; TCRdb stores just in-frame clones and leaves some out. Counted here are about 260,000 clones, around nine tenths occurring once; the ten biggest clones make up around 10%. The clonotype originates from a woman in her twenties or thirties with COVID-19, enrolled during active disease. This chain connects TRBV11-2 to TRBJ2-1; 11 nucleotides match TRBD2. Sequenced sample: peripheral blood. The CDR3 region has the DNA TGTGCCAGCAGCTTAGATTTACTAGCGGGGGTACGAGAGCAGTTCTTC. It yields the protein CASSLDLLAGVREQFF.